This TCR beta chain was observed in a study of OX40 agonist ivuxolimab in advanced cancers. Study-wide context: Age averaged about 60 years (range roughly 23 to 80), and less than 85% were male.

This clone was seen a few times. Its matching antigen is unknown. Using immunoSEQ multiplex PCR, the repertoire was profiled, and TCRdb retains in-frame clones only, with some absent. Altogether 25,000 to 35,000 clones are present, roughly 79% being singletons, with the ten largest covering approximately 29%. The CDR3 totals 19 residues. Germline V gene sequence: CDR1 PRHDT, CDR2 FYEKMQ (reference sequence). J lost 3 bases, V lost 5 bases, and 12 bases had no gene match. Study observations and caveats: CD4+ and CD8+ T cells in blood underwent clonal expansion by week 6 at 0.1 to 3.0 mg/kg.

Sample: CD4+ or CD8+ T cells sorted from blood, taken in a trial of the OX40 agonist ivuxolimab. The genes are TRBV13 and TRBJ2-1; 14 bases line up with TRBD2. The sequence was obtained from an adult with an advanced solid tumor such as melanoma, head and neck, liver or kidney cancer. The CDR3: CASSQDGTSGGSLYNEQFF. CDR3 DNA: TGTGCCAGCAGCCAGGACGGGACTAGCGGGGGATCCCTCTACAATGAGCAGTTCTTC.